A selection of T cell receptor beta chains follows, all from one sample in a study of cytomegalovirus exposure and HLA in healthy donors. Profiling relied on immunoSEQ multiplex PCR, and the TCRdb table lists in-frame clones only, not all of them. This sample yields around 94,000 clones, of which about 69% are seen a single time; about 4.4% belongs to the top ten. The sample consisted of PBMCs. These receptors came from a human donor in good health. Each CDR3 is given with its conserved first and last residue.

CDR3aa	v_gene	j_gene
CASSLPISGVNEQFF	TRBV7-2	TRBJ2-1
CAWSYSGSSYEQYF	TRBV30	TRBJ2-7
CASSLTGGRGSNEQFF	TRBV27	TRBJ2-1
CASSISRRRGSNYGYTF	TRBV9	TRBJ1-2
CASSRTGGYEKLFF	TRBV7-9	TRBJ1-4
CASGDRRYDEQFF	TRBV5-1	TRBJ2-1
CASSFLSADNEQFF	TRBV28	TRBJ2-1
CASSAGTGHTDTQYF	TRBV6-1	TRBJ2-3
CASRGARSNEKLFF	TRBV6-5	TRBJ1-4
CASSEGRRQFF	TRBV6-1	TRBJ2-1
CASRESGRNTGELFF	TRBV6-6	TRBJ2-2
CASSLSSGRARTGELFF	TRBV27	TRBJ2-2
CASSHPNKNTEAFF	TRBV18	TRBJ1-1
CASSLEAGRYNEQFF	TRBV7-9	TRBJ2-1
CASWPLSGTGVFYEQYF	TRBV27	TRBJ2-7
CASSQTPGLANTQYF	TRBV18	TRBJ2-3
CASRGTVDSYEQYF	TRBV2	TRBJ2-7
CASGQTDYGYTF	TRBV6-5	TRBJ1-2
CASSPTTVQPQHF	TRBV2	TRBJ1-5
CASTPGGAGLGAFF	TRBV7-9	TRBJ1-1
CASSSGQGLNQPQHF	TRBV6-5	TRBJ1-5
CASTRGRTPQETQYF	TRBV19	TRBJ2-5
CASSYQGANYGYTF	TRBV6-5	TRBJ1-2
CASSDTGTSAYEQYF	TRBV2	TRBJ2-7
CASSLQGNEQYF	TRBV7-9	.
CASSRPDRGPPLAKNIQYF	TRBV28	TRBJ2-4
CASSLSTRAGELFF	TRBV27	TRBJ2-2
CASSIEGHEEQYF	TRBV19	TRBJ2-7
CASSPGQGGMDEQFF	TRBV28	TRBJ2-1
CASSLGRTGAYEQYF	TRBV6-5	.
CASSSYPGGTGYGYTF	TRBV6-5	TRBJ1-2
CASSVGGRTGELFF	TRBV9	TRBJ2-2
CASSRRDNEQFF	TRBV27	TRBJ2-1
CASSLTSGADTQYF	TRBV5-5	TRBJ2-3
CASRKGEGNEQFF	TRBV4-2	TRBJ2-1
CASSLRTSETYEQYF	TRBV7-2	TRBJ2-7